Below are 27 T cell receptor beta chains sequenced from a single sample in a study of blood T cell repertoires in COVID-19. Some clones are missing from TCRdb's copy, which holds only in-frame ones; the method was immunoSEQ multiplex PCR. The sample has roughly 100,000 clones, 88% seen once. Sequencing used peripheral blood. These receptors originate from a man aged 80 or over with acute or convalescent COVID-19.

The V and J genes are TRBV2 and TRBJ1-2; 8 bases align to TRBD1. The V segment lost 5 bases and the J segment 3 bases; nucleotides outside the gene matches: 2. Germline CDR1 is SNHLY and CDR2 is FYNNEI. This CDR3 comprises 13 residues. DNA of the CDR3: TGTGCCAGCAGTTCACAGGGGGACTATGGCTACACCTTC. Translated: CASSSQGDYGYTF.

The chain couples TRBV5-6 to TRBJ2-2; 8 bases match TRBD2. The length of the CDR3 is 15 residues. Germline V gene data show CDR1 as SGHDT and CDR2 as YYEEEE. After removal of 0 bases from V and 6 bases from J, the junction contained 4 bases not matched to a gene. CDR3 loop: CASSLAGLVPGELFF. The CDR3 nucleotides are TGTGCCAGCAGCTTGGCGGGACTAGTTCCCGGGGAGCTGTTTTTT.

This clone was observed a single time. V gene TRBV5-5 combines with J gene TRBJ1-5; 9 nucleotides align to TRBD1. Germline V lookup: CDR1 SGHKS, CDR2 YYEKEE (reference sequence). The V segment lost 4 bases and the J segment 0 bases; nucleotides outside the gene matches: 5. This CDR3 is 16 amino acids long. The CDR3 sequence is CASSETGGYSNQPQHF. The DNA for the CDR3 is TGTGCCAGCAGCGAAACAGGGGGCTATAGCAATCAGCCCCAGCATTTT.

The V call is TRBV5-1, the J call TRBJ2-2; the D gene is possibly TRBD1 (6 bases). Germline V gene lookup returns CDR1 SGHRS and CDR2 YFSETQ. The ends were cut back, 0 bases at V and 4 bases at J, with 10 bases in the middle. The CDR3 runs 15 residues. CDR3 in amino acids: CASSLGAGATGELFF. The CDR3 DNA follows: TGCGCCAGCAGCTTGGGTGCAGGGGCCACCGGGGAGCTGTTTTTT.

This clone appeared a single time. The CDR3: CASSFTQGSYGYTF. CDR3 in DNA: TGCGCCAGCAGCTTTACCCAGGGGAGCTATGGCTACACCTTC. The genes are TRBV5-1 and TRBJ1-2, with D maybe TRBD1 (6 bases). The CDR3 is 14 amino acids. Trimming left V 2 bases short and J 4 bases short, with 12 bases between. Germline CDR1 reads SGHRS; CDR2 reads YFSETQ.

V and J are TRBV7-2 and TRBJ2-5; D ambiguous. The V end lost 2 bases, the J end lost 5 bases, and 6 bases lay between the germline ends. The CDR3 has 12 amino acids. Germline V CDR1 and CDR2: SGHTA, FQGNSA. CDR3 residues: CASSLKAETQYF. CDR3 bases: TGTGCCAGCAGCTTAAAAGCGGAGACCCAGTACTTC.

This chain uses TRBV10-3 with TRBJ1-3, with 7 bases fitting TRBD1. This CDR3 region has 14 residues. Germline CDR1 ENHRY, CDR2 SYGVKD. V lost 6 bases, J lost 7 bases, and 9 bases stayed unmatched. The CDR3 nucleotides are TGTGCCATCAGACTGCGGGACAGCGCGAACACCATATATTTT. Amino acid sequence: CAIRLRDSANTIYF.

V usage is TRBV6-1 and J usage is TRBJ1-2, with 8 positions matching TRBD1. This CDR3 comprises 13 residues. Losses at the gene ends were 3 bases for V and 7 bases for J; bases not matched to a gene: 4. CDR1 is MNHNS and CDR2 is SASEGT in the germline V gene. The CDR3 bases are TGTGCCAGCAGTGATACTGACAGGGGTGGCTACACCTTC. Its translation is CASSDTDRGGYTF.

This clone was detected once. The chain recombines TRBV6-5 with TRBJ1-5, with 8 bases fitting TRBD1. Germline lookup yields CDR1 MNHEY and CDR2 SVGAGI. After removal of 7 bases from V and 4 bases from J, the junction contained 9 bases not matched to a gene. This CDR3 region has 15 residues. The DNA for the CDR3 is TGTGCCAGCAATAACGGACAGGGTCCTAATCAGCCCCAGCATTTT. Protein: CASNNGQGPNQPQHF.

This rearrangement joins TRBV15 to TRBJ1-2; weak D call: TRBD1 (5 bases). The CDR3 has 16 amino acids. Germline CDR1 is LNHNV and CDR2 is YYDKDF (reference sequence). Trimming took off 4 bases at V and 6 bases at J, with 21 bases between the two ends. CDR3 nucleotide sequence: TGTGCCACCAGCACCATGGGGGGAAGGGGAAAGGATGGCTACACCTTC. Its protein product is CATSTMGGRGKDGYTF.

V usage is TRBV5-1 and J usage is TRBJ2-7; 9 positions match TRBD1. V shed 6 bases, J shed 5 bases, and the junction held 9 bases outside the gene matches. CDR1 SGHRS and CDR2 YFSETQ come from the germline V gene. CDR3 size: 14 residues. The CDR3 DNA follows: TGCGCCAGCAAGTCCGGGACAGGGAACCACGAGCAGTACTTC. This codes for CASKSGTGNHEQYF.

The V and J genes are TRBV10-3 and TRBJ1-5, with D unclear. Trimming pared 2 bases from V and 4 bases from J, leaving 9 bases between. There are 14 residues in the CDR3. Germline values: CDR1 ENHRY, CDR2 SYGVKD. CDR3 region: CAISEGLGNQPQHF. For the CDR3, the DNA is TGTGCCATCAGTGAGGGACTGGGGAATCAGCCCCAGCATTTT.

The CDR3 is CASRVIAQDNSPLHF. The CDR3 coding sequence is TGTGCCAGCAGAGTTATCGCTCAGGATAATTCACCCCTCCACTTT. The gene calls are TRBV6-5 and TRBJ1-6, with no clear D. V was trimmed by 6 bases and J by 5 bases, leaving 14 bases between them. Germline CDR1 MNHEY, CDR2 SVGAGI. This CDR3 region has 15 residues.

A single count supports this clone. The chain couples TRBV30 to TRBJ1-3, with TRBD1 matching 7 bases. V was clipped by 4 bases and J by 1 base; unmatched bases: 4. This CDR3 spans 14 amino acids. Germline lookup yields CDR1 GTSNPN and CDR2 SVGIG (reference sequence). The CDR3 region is CAWTQGQSGNTIYF. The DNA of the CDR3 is TGTGCCTGGACCCAGGGACAGTCTGGAAACACCATATATTTT.

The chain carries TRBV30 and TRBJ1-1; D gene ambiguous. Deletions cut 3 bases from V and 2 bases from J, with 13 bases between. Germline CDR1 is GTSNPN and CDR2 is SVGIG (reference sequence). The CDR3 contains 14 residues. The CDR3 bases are TGTGCCTGGAGCCTACAGACGGCAAACACTGAAGCTTTCTTT. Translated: CAWSLQTANTEAFF.

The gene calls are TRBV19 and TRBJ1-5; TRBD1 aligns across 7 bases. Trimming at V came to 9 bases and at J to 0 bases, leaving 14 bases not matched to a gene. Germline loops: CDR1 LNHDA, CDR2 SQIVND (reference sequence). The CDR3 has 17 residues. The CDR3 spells CASSPRTGPYSNQPQHF. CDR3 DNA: TGTGCCAGCAGTCCCCGGACAGGCCCCTATAGCAATCAGCCCCAGCATTTT.

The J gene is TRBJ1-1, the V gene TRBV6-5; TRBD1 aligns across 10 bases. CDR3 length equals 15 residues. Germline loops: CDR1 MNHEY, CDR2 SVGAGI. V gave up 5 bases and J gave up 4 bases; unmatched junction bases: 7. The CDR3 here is CASSRQGAGVTEAFF. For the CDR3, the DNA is TGTGCCAGCAGTCGACAGGGGGCGGGGGTCACTGAAGCTTTCTTT.

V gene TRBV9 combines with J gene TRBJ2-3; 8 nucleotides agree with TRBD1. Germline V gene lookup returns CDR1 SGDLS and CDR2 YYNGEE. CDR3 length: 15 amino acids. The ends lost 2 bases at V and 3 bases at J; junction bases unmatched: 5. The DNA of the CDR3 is TGTGCCAGCAGCGTCGGGGACAGGTATACAGATACGCAGTATTTT. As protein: CASSVGDRYTDTQYF. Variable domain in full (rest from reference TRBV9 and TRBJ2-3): DSGVTQTPKHLITATGQRVTLRCSPRSGDLSVYWYQQSLDQGLQFLIQYYNGEERAKGNILERFSAQQFPDLHSELNLSSLELGDSALYFCASSVGDRYTDTQYFGPGTRLTVL.

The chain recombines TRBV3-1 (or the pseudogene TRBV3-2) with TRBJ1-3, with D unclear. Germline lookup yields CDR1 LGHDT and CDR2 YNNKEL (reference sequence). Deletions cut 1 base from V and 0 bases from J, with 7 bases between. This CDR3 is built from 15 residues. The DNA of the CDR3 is TGTGCCAGCAGCCAAGGGCAAAACTCTGGAAACACCATATATTTT. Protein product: CASSQGQNSGNTIYF.

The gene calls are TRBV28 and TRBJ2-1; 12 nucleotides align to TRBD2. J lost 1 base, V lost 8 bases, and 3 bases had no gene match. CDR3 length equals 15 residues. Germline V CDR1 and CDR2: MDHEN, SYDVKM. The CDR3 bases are TGTGCCAGCCTAGCGGGAGGGCCGTCCTACAATGAGCAGTTCTTC. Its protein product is CASLAGGPSYNEQFF.

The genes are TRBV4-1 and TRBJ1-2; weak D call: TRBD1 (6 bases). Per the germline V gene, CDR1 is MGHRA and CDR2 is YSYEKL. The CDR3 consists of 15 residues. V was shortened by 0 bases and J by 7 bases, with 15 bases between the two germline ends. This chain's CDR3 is CASSQERQTGFGYTF. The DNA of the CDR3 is TGCGCCAGCAGCCAAGAACGACAGACAGGTTTTGGCTACACCTTC.

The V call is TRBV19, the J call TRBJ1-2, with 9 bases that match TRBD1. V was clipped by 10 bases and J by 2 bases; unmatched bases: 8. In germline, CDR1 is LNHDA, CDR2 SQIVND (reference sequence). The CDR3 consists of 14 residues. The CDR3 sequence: CAISPGTGNYGYTF. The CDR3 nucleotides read TGTGCCATATCCCCCGGGACAGGGAACTATGGCTACACCTTC.

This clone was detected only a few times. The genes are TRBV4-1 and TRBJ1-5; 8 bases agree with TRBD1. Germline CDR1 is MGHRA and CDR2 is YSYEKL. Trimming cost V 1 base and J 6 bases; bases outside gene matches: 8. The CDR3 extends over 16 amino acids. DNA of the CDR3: TGCGCCAGCAGCCAAGTTTTAAGCAGGGGGCCTCAGCCCCAGCATTTT. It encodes CASSQVLSRGPQPQHF.

CDR3 bases: TGCAGCGTTACGGACAGCAACACTGAAGCTTTCTTT. It yields the protein CSVTDSNTEAFF. V and J are TRBV29-1 and TRBJ1-1, with D perhaps TRBD1 (6 bases). The CDR3 is 12 amino acids. Looked up from germline, CDR1 is SQVTM and CDR2 is ANQGSEA. The germline V and J ends were trimmed by 5 bases and 2 bases, with 9 bases remaining between them.

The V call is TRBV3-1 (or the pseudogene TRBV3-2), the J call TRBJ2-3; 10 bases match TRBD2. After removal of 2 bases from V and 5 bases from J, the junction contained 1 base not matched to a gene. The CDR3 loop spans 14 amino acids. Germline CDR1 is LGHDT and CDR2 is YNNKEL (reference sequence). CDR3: CASSQLAGEDTQYF. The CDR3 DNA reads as TGTGCCAGCAGCCAACTAGCGGGAGAAGATACGCAGTATTTT.

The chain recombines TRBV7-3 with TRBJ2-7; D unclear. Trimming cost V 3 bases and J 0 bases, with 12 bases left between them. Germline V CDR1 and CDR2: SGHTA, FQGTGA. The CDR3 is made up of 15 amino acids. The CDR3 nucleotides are TGTGCCAGCAGCTTCGGTCAGGCCGACTCCTACGAGCAGTACTTC. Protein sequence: CASSFGQADSYEQYF.

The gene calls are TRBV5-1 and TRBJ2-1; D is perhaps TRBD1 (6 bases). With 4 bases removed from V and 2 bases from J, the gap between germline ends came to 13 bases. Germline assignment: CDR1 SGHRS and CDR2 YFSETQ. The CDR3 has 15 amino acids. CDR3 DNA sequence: TGCGCCAGCAGCGCGACAGGATCGGCCTACAATGAGCAGTTCTTC. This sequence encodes CASSATGSAYNEQFF.